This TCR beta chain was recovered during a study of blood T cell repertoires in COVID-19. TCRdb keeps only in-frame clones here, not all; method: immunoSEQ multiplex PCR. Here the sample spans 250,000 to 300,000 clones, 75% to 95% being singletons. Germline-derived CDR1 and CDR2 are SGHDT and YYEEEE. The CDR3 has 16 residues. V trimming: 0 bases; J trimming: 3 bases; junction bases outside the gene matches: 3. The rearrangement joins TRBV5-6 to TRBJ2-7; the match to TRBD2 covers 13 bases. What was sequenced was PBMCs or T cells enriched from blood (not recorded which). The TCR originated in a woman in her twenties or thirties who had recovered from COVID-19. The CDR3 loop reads CASSLGLAGGNYEQYF. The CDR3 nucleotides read TGTGCCAGCAGCTTGGGACTAGCGGGAGGTAACTACGAGCAGTACTTC.